The clone carrying this TCR beta chain was detected only once. The germline gene is not matched at one end of the junction; a read error may be the cause. Primers used in a second PCR of roughly 6 to 11 cycles were a sample-barcoded 5' primer and a J-beta primer mix. Each cDNA molecule was tagged by a template-switch adaptor that had 12 random nucleotides. MiXCR, applied by TCRdb to the 5' RACE reads, yields one record per CDR3 protein. The repertoire holds about 760,000 distinct CDR3 sequences, with roughly 50% as singletons. The data were taken from a study of blood T cells in healthy people across ages. The authors extracted at least 5 micrograms of total RNA per sample. The CDR3 consists of 15 residues. Germline V lookup: CDR1 MNHEY, CDR2 SVGAGI.

The specimen was blood. The source of this sequence is a man in his forties in good health. The chain uses TRBV6-5 and TRBJ1-4, with D unclear. The CDR3 sequence is CASSYRQKTHEKLFF. The DNA for the CDR3 is TGTGCCAGCAGTTACAGGCAGAAAACTCATGAAAAACTGTTTTTT.